This entry features one TCR beta chain sequence. The antigen is not known. The sample originates from a study of cytomegalovirus exposure and HLA in healthy donors. Trimming left V 2 bases short and J 8 bases short, with 12 bases between. CDR1 is MNHEY, CDR2 SMNVEV, per germline (reference sequence). This CDR3 contains 14 residues. The PCR had 60 Vbeta and 13 Jbeta primers. Sequencing was performed with immunoSEQ multiplex PCR; in TCRdb, only in-frame clones are kept and a portion is missing. Of around 190,000 clones listed, around three quarters are singletons. Overall study findings and caveats: Further analysis, carried out later, found HLA-associated TCR beta chains more clonally expanded than equally common other chains. The records held CMV serostatus as the only immune exposure information. A few chains tied to CMV proved CMV antigen-specific in vitro. Across all donors, roughly uniform sequencing depth was an assumption of the presence/absence analyses.

The source is a woman between 25 and 40 years old in good health and CMV-seropositive. The rearrangement joins TRBV27 to TRBJ1-4; D is perhaps TRBD1 (6 bases). The material sequenced was PBMCs. CDR3 residues: CASSLEGQGEKLFF. DNA for the CDR3: TGTGCCAGCAGTTTAGAAGGGCAGGGGGAAAAACTGTTTTTT.